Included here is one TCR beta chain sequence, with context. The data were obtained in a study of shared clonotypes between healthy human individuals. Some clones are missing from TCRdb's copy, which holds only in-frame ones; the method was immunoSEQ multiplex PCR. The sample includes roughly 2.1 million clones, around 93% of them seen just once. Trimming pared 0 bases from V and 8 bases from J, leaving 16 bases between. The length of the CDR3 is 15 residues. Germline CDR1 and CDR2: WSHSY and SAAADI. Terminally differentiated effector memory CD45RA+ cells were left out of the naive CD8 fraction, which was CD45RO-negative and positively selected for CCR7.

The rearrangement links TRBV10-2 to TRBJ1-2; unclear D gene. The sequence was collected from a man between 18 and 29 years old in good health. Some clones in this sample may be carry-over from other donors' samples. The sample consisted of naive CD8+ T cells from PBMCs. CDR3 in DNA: TGCGCCAGCAGTGAGTCGGTCCTGAGCGCGGGCGGCTACACCTTC. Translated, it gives CASSESVLSAGGYTF.